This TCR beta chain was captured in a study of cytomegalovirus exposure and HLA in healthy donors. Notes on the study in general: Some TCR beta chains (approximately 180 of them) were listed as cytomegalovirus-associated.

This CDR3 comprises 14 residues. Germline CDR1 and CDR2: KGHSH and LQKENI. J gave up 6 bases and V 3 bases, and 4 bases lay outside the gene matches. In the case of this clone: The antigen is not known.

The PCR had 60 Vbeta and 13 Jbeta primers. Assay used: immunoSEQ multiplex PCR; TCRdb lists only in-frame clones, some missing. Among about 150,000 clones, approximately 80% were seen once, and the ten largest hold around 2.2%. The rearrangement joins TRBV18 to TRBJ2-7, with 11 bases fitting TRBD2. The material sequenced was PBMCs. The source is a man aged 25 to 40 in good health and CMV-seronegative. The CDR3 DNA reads TGTGCCAGCTCACCCCTAGCGGGAGGATCCGAGCAGTACTTC. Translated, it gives CASSPLAGGSEQYF.